This passage covers 20 T cell receptor beta chains from one sample sequenced in a study of T cells in tuberculosis (dated by TCRdb to 2016 to 2019). Library preparation was by the immunoSEQ multiplex PCR assay. TCRdb obtained this table from immuneACCESS and retained in-frame rearrangements with V and J assigned. These tables miss some clones; where compared with another copy, unresolved V genes account for less than half of the shortfall, and the remainder is unexplained. The table for this sample lists around 60,000 clones; under 90% of them were counted only once. Of the sample, 9.5% to 15% is held by the ten largest clones. Thawed, overnight-rested PBMC were stained with GMM-loaded CD1B tetramer, a Live/Dead dye and anti-CD3, then sorted on a FACS Aria II. CD1B tetramers were loaded with C32 glucose monomycolate purified from Rhodococcus equi. The specimen was CD1b-GMM tetramer-negative cells sorted from PBMCs. This specimen's cell subset or site label, per the study, means: T cells not binding CD1B-GMM tetramer, sorted from same donor. These receptors were taken from an adult woman with latent tuberculosis.

This clone was counted once. The rearrangement links TRBV11-2 to TRBJ2-1; 8 bases line up with TRBD2. This CDR3 is 17 amino acids long. The V gene's germline CDR1 is SGHAT and CDR2 FQNNGV. The trim removed 1 base at V and 8 bases at J, leaving 13 bases unmatched. CDR3 residues: CASSLGSYRGGPYEQFF. The CDR3 DNA sequence: TGTGCCAGCAGCTTAGGGTCGTATCGGGGGGGCCCGTATGAGCAGTTCTTC. The full variable domain, its missing parts supplied by reference TRBV11-2 and TRBJ2-1, is EAGVAQSPRYKIIEKRQSVAFWCNPISGHATLYWYQQILGQGPKLLIQFQNNGVVDDSQLPKDRFSAERLKGVDSTLKIQPAKLEDSAVYLCASSLGSYRGGPYEQFFGPGTRLTVL.

V gene TRBV6-1 combines with J gene TRBJ2-3; tentatively, D is TRBD1 (5 bases). CDR1 and CDR2 from the germline V gene are MNHNS and SASEGT. With 2 bases removed from V and 3 bases from J, the gap between germline ends came to 15 bases. This CDR3 spans 16 amino acids. This chain's CDR3 is CASSESAGWITDTQYF. The DNA of the CDR3 is TGTGCCAGCAGTGAATCTGCAGGGTGGATTACAGATACGCAGTATTTT.

The chain has TRBV7-6 and TRBJ2-5; 7 bases are shared with TRBD2. With 5 bases clipped from V and 5 bases from J, the junction kept 5 bases outside the gene matches. The CDR3 has 13 amino acids. Germline V gene data show CDR1 as SGHVS and CDR2 as FNYEAQ. The CDR3 nucleotides are TGTGCCAGCAGCCCGACTAGCTGGGAGACCCAGTACTTC. This sequence encodes CASSPTSWETQYF.

The chain is built from TRBV27 and TRBJ2-7, with 7 bases lining up with TRBD1. Germline V gene data show CDR1 as MNHEY and CDR2 as SMNVEV (reference sequence). Trimming cost V 6 bases and J 5 bases; bases outside gene matches: 10. The CDR3 is 14 amino acids. CDR3: CASSQGQAVHEQYF. The CDR3 DNA reads as TGTGCCAGCAGCCAAGGACAGGCGGTGCACGAGCAGTACTTC.

In its sample, this clone was seen a few times. The J gene is TRBJ2-2, the V gene TRBV6-1, with a weak D call TRBD1 (5 bases). The V gene's germline CDR1 is MNHNS and CDR2 SASEGT. This CDR3 is 15 amino acids long. Trimming removed 4 bases at V and 4 bases at J, with 13 bases between. CDR3 sequence: CASSVSGKGTGELFF. In DNA form, the CDR3 reads TGTGCCAGCAGTGTATCAGGGAAAGGCACCGGGGAGCTGTTTTTT.

The chain has TRBV19 and TRBJ1-1; tentatively, D is TRBD1 (5 bases). This CDR3 has 16 amino acids. Germline V gene data show CDR1 as LNHDA and CDR2 as SQIVND (reference sequence). With 2 bases removed from V and 0 bases from J, the gap between germline ends came to 13 bases. The CDR3 loop is CASSIRTSGMNTEAFF. The DNA for the CDR3 is TGTGCCAGTAGTATACGGACAAGCGGGATGAACACTGAAGCTTTCTTT.

V gene TRBV5-6 combines with J gene TRBJ2-7; D may be TRBD1 (6 bases). The CDR3 totals 15 residues. The germline V gene has CDR1 SGHDT and CDR2 YYEEEE. V lost 2 bases, J lost 2 bases, and 14 bases lay in between. DNA for the CDR3: TGTGCCAGCAGCTTCCATGGACAGCCTCCCTACGAGCAGTACTTC. It translates to CASSFHGQPPYEQYF.

This clone occurred once. This chain links TRBV2 with TRBJ2-5; 10 bases match TRBD2. The trim removed 5 bases at V and 5 bases at J, leaving 8 bases unmatched. The CDR3 spans 15 residues. Germline V gene sequence: CDR1 SNHLY, CDR2 FYNNEI. CDR3 nucleotides: TGTGCCAGCAGTCCCAGCGGGAGGGCCTTTGAGACCCAGTACTTC. It codes for CASSPSGRAFETQYF.

This chain links TRBV19 with TRBJ1-4; D is ambiguous. The germline V gene has CDR1 LNHDA and CDR2 SQIVND (reference sequence). V was shortened by 4 bases and J by 5 bases, with 14 bases between the two germline ends. This CDR3 has 15 residues. CDR3 loop: CASSKSEGLNEKLFF. The CDR3 nucleotides read TGTGCCAGTAGTAAGAGTGAGGGTTTAAATGAAAAACTGTTTTTT.

CDR3 sequence (DNA): TGCAGCGTGACGAACAGGGGGACTGAAGCTTTCTTT. Residues: CSVTNRGTEAFF. The chain uses TRBV29-1 and TRBJ1-1, with 8 bases aligning to TRBD1. CDR1 is SQVTM and CDR2 is ANQGSEA in the germline V gene. J gave up 5 bases and V 6 bases, and 5 bases lay outside the gene matches. CDR3 length: 12 residues.

This chain links TRBV5-1 with TRBJ2-3; the match to TRBD1 covers 7 bases. The CDR3 sequence is 16 residues long. Unmatched junction bases numbered 11, after V lost 3 bases and J lost 4 bases. The germline V gene encodes CDR1 SGHRS and CDR2 YFSETQ. The CDR3 nucleotides read TGCGCCAGCAGCTCACGAACAGGGGCAGGGCCAGATACGCAGTATTTT. It translates to CASSSRTGAGPDTQYF.

CDR3 sequence: CASSLAGGPYQPQHF. As DNA, the CDR3 is TGCGCCAGCAGCCTCGCTGGAGGACCGTATCAGCCCCAGCATTTT. V usage is TRBV4-1 and J usage is TRBJ1-5; D unresolved. V was trimmed by 4 bases and J by 5 bases, leaving 15 bases between them. Germline CDR1 reads MGHRA; CDR2 reads YSYEKL. This CDR3 comprises 15 residues.

The J gene is TRBJ2-1, the V gene TRBV7-7; D perhaps matches TRBD1 (5 bases). From germline, CDR1 is SSHAT and CDR2 FNYEAQ (reference sequence). This CDR3 region has 14 residues. Trimming took 5 bases from V and 5 from J, leaving 13 bases between them. The CDR3 here is CASSAGSLNNEQFF. The DNA of the CDR3 is TGTGCCAGCAGCGCAGGGTCCTTAAACAATGAGCAGTTCTTC.

The V call is TRBV9, the J call TRBJ2-5, with D perhaps TRBD1 (6 bases). The J call is uncertain, as TRBJ2-7 better fits the DNA end. Germline V CDR1 and CDR2: SGDLS, YYNGEE. CDR3 size: 15 residues. The CDR3 DNA follows: TGTGCCAGCAGCCCGACAAGGGGGAGCCCCTACGAGCAGTACTTC. It yields the protein CASSPTRGSPYEQYF.

This clone has only one observation. The chain couples TRBV7-9 to TRBJ2-7; 8 nucleotides line up with TRBD2. The V segment lost 4 bases and the J segment 5 bases; nucleotides outside the gene matches: 7. Germline V gene data show CDR1 as SEHNR and CDR2 as FQNEAQ (reference sequence). The CDR3 consists of 14 residues. The CDR3 sequence is CASSSVAGLHEQYF. In nucleotides, the CDR3 is TGTGCCAGCAGCTCCGTAGCGGGGCTCCACGAGCAGTACTTC.

The chain joins TRBV28 to TRBJ2-7, with TRBD2 identical over 8 bases. Germline CDR1 and CDR2: MDHEN and SYDVKM. The CDR3 has 15 residues. V lost 6 bases and J lost 5; bases outside the gene matches: 12. In nucleotides, the CDR3 is TGTGCCAGCAGATTTACGAGCGGGAGAGGTGACGAGCAGTACTTC. Its protein is CASRFTSGRGDEQYF.

The gene calls are TRBV11-2 and TRBJ2-1, with TRBD2 matching over 13 bases. This CDR3 spans 19 amino acids. V shed 6 bases and J 8 bases; nucleotides not matched to a gene: 19. Germline assignment: CDR1 SGHAT and CDR2 FQNNGV. CDR3 residues: CASRARTALLAGGGHEQFF. The CDR3 DNA sequence: TGTGCCAGCAGGGCCAGGACAGCCCTACTAGCGGGAGGGGGTCATGAGCAGTTCTTC. Full variable domain (missing parts from reference TRBV11-2 and TRBJ2-1): EAGVAQSPRYKIIEKRQSVAFWCNPISGHATLYWYQQILGQGPKLLIQFQNNGVVDDSQLPKDRFSAERLKGVDSTLKIQPAKLEDSAVYLCASRARTALLAGGGHEQFFGPGTRLTVL.

The chain employs TRBV11-3 and TRBJ2-7; D is unclear. The germline V gene has CDR1 SGHNT and CDR2 YENEEA. V dropped 4 bases and J dropped 0 bases, with 7 bases sitting between them. The CDR3 has 13 amino acids. CDR3 nucleotides: TGTGCCAGCAGCTCTCTCTTCTCCTACGAGCAGTACTTC. Translation gives CASSSLFSYEQYF.

The J gene is TRBJ2-1, the V gene TRBV28; TRBD2 aligns across 10 bases. Germline CDR1 MDHEN, CDR2 SYDVKM. V shed 5 bases, J shed 10 bases, and the junction held 17 bases outside the gene matches. The CDR3 is 17 amino acids. The CDR3 protein is CASSPLGLADITGEQFF. CDR3 DNA sequence: TGTGCCAGCAGTCCCCTTGGACTAGCGGATATTACAGGAGAGCAGTTCTTC. Variable domain in full (rest from reference TRBV28 and TRBJ2-1): DVKVTQSSRYLVKRTGEKVFLECVQDMDHENMFWYRQDPGLGLRLIYFSYDVKMKEKGDIPEGYSVSREKKERFSLILESASTNQTSMYLCASSPLGLADITGEQFFGPGTRLTVL.

The chain joins TRBV2 to TRBJ1-1; 8 positions agree with TRBD1. CDR3 size: 13 residues. Germline trimming cut 4 bases from V and 4 bases from J; bases unmatched to any gene: 2. Germline CDR1 reads SNHLY; CDR2 reads FYNNEI. CDR3 coding DNA: TGTGCCAGCAGTGGACAGGGGTTCACTGAAGCTTTCTTT. This gives the protein CASSGQGFTEAFF.